Included here is one T cell receptor (beta chain) sequence, with context. The data were obtained in a study of blood T cell repertoires in COVID-19. TCRdb keeps only in-frame clones here, not all; method: immunoSEQ multiplex PCR. The table includes 250,000 to 350,000 clones, 75% to 90% detected once. The J segment lost 1 base and the V segment lost 7 bases, leaving 4 bases of the junction unmatched. The CDR3 loop spans 14 amino acids. CDR1 and CDR2 (germline): KGHDR, SFDVKD. The chain couples TRBV24-1 to TRBJ1-1, with 8 bases aligning to TRBD1. The sequence derives from a woman between 50 and 59 years old with COVID-19, enrolled during active disease. The specimen sequenced was peripheral blood. The CDR3 protein is CATSVDRGNTEAFF. Here the CDR3 DNA reads TGTGCCACCAGCGTCGACAGGGGGAACACTGAAGCTTTCTTT.